These 30 T cell receptor beta chains came from one sample sequenced in a study of CD8 T cells in ankylosing spondylitis. TCRdb called the 5' RACE reads again in MiXCR, with one record for every CDR3 protein. The sample contains about 160,000 distinct CDR3 sequences, 18% of which appear only once. The sample taken for sequencing was blood, either unsorted or a sorted T cell fraction (not recorded which). The receptor set was obtained from a male donor with ankylosing spondylitis or in good health (not recorded which).

There are many counts of this clonotype. The chain links TRBV12-3 or TRBV12-4 to TRBJ2-2; D assignment may be TRBD1 or TRBD2 (5 bases each). CDR3 length equals 13 residues. Trimming took off 4 bases at V and 8 bases at J, with 11 bases between the two ends. The CDR3 loop is CASSYLREGELFF. CDR3 DNA: TGTGCCAGCAGTTACCTCAGGGAGGGGGAGCTGTTTTTT.

The chain has TRBV10-3 and TRBJ2-3; TRBD2 might be the D (6 bases). The germline V and J ends were trimmed by 1 base and 1 base, with 9 bases remaining between them. This CDR3 comprises 15 residues. From germline, CDR1 is ENHRY and CDR2 SYGVKD. The CDR3 DNA reads TGTGCCATCAGTGAGTTCTCTAGCGGCACAGATACGCAGTATTTT. It yields the protein CAISEFSSGTDTQYF.

By share, this clonotype ranks as medium-sized (0.01 to 0.1%). The chain employs TRBV7-7 and TRBJ2-1; 10 nucleotides match TRBD1. The CDR3 extends over 14 amino acids. Germline V gives CDR1 SSHAT, CDR2 FNYEAQ (reference sequence). With 3 bases clipped from V and 8 bases from J, the junction kept 4 bases outside the gene matches. This chain's CDR3 is CASSFGQGEYEQFF. The CDR3 DNA follows: TGTGCCAGCAGCTTTGGACAGGGGGAGTATGAGCAGTTCTTC. Complete variable domain (other parts from reference TRBV7-7 and TRBJ2-1): GAGVSQSPRYKVTKRGQDVTLRCDPISSHATLYWYQQALGQGPEFLTYFNYEAQPDKSGLPSDRFSAERPEGSISTLTIQRTEQRDSAMYRCASSFGQGEYEQFFGPGTRLTVL.

This clonotype was detected ten times or more. The chain links TRBV20-1 to TRBJ1-5, with 7 bases fitting TRBD1. Germline CDR1 reads DFQATT; CDR2 reads SNEGSKA (reference sequence). Trimming cost V 1 base and J 5 bases; bases outside gene matches: 5. CDR3 size: 14 residues. This CDR3 reads CSARAIQGHQPQHF. In nucleotides, the CDR3 is TGCAGTGCTAGAGCGATACAGGGGCATCAGCCCCAGCATTTT.

At least ten counts were recorded for this clonotype. This sequence joins TRBV20-1 and TRBJ2-7, with TRBD2 identical over 8 bases. The ends lost 1 base at V and 3 bases at J; junction bases unmatched: 17. CDR3 length: 18 amino acids. CDR1 and CDR2 (germline): DFQATT, SNEGSKA (reference sequence). For the CDR3, the DNA is TGCAGTGCTAGAGTGATGAGCGGGAGTGATGGTGTTGGCTACGAGCAGTACTTC. Residues: CSARVMSGSDGVGYEQYF.

The CDR3 DNA reads TGCAGCGTTGGACCGACAGGAACGAACACCGGGGAGCTGTTTTTT. Amino acid sequence: CSVGPTGTNTGELFF. This sequence joins TRBV29-1 and TRBJ2-2; possibly TRBD1 for D (6 bases). Trimming took off 4 bases at V and 0 bases at J, with 12 bases between the two ends. There are 15 residues in the CDR3. Germline V CDR1 and CDR2: SQVTM, ANQGSEA.

This clonotype has ten or more counts. This chain links TRBV12-3 or TRBV12-4 with TRBJ1-1; D is undetermined. V lost 3 bases, J lost 1 base, and 6 bases lay in between. The CDR3 consists of 13 residues. The CDR3, as DNA: TGTGCCAGCAGTTTCTCTGAGAACACTGAAGCTTTCTTT. Translation gives CASSFSENTEAFF.

Only a few counts were recorded for this clonotype. The CDR3 spells CASSSRLAGGWASYNEQFF. The CDR3 nucleotides are TGTGCCAGCAGCTCAAGACTAGCGGGGGGATGGGCTTCCTACAATGAGCAGTTCTTC. The V call is TRBV11-2, the J call TRBJ2-1, with TRBD2 identical over 13 bases. This CDR3 comprises 19 residues. Per germline, CDR1 SGHAT and CDR2 FQNNGV. With V trimmed by 4 bases and J by 1 base, 10 bases remained unmatched.

This chain joins TRBV19 and TRBJ1-5; D ambiguous. The germline V and J ends were trimmed by 8 bases and 0 bases, with 8 bases remaining between them. Per the germline V gene, CDR1 is LNHDA and CDR2 is SQIVND (reference sequence). The CDR3 spans 13 residues. CDR3 DNA: TGTGCCAGTTGGGGATATAGCAATCAGCCCCAGCATTTT. Its protein product is CASWGYSNQPQHF.

This clonotype has a count of ten or more. The genes are TRBV20-1 and TRBJ2-3, with 11 bases matching TRBD2. The V segment lost 1 base and the J segment 4 bases; nucleotides outside the gene matches: 1. Germline CDR1 DFQATT, CDR2 SNEGSKA (reference sequence). The CDR3 has 14 amino acids. CDR3 sequence (DNA): TGCAGTGCTAGAGTACTAGCGGGAGCAGATACGCAGTATTTT. Amino acids: CSARVLAGADTQYF.

The V gene is TRBV7-2, the J gene TRBJ1-2; D not certain. This CDR3 is 14 amino acids long. The V end was cut by 5 bases, the J end by 2 bases, with 12 bases between. The germline V gene has CDR1 SGHTA and CDR2 FQGNSA. CDR3 protein: CASSPLTPNYGYTF. In DNA form, the CDR3 reads TGTGCCAGCAGCCCATTGACACCGAACTATGGCTACACCTTC. Looking up the rest from reference TRBV7-2 and TRBJ1-2 gives the full variable domain: GAGVSQSPSNKVTEKGKDVELRCDPISGHTALYWYRQSLGQGLEFLIYFQGNSAPDKSGLPSDRFSAERTGGSVSTLTIQRTQQEDSAVYLCASSPLTPNYGYTFGSGTRLTVV.

There are many counts of this clonotype. The chain recombines TRBV5-1 with TRBJ1-1; the D is unclear. Per the germline V gene, CDR1 is SGHRS and CDR2 is YFSETQ. The CDR3 sequence is 15 residues long. Trimming pared 3 bases from V and 2 bases from J, leaving 14 bases between. The CDR3 protein is CASSSRARINTEAFF. CDR3 nucleotides: TGCGCCAGCAGCTCCCGGGCGAGGATTAACACTGAAGCTTTCTTT.

This clonotype was detected many times. This chain links TRBV5-1 with TRBJ2-7; TRBD1 matches 8 bases. The V segment lost 3 bases and the J segment 3 bases; nucleotides outside the gene matches: 11. The CDR3 totals 16 residues. Germline CDR1 is SGHRS and CDR2 is YFSETQ. The chain's CDR3 is CASSWAPPGGGYEQYF. The CDR3 DNA is TGCGCCAGCAGCTGGGCTCCCCCAGGGGGCGGCTACGAGCAGTACTTC.

The genes are TRBV27 and TRBJ1-5; 11 bases map to TRBD1. This CDR3 has 15 residues. Germline V gives CDR1 MNHEY, CDR2 SMNVEV (reference sequence). V lost 4 bases to trimming and J lost 3 bases; unmatched junction nucleotides: 2. CDR3 bases: TGTGCCAGCAGTTCCGGACAGGGGGCCAATCAGCCCCAGCATTTT. It yields the protein CASSSGQGANQPQHF.

This clonotype was found a few times. The gene calls are TRBV12-3 or TRBV12-4 and TRBJ2-2; tentatively, D is TRBD1 (6 bases). The ends were cut back, 8 bases at V and 4 bases at J, with 11 bases in the middle. CDR3 length: 13 residues. The CDR3 is CASAQGGTGELFF. DNA for the CDR3: TGTGCCAGCGCACAGGGTGGCACCGGGGAGCTGTTTTTT.

This clonotype was seen more than once but under ten times. The chain links TRBV12-3 or TRBV12-4 to TRBJ2-1; TRBD2 matches at 14 bases. V lost 7 bases, J lost 10 bases, and 12 bases stayed unmatched. CDR3 size: 16 residues. Here the CDR3 reads CASIIGGLAGAREQFF. The CDR3 bases are TGTGCCAGCATCATAGGGGGACTAGCGGGAGCCAGGGAGCAGTTCTTC.

The chain uses TRBV7-2 and TRBJ1-1, with D possibly being TRBD1 (5 bases). Germline V gene lookup returns CDR1 SGHTA and CDR2 FQGNSA. The ends were cut back, 2 bases at V and 3 bases at J, with 16 bases in the middle. The CDR3 has 16 residues. The CDR3 here is CASSLFGSRGDTEAFF. DNA of the CDR3: TGTGCCAGCAGCTTATTCGGGTCGCGGGGGGACACTGAAGCTTTCTTT.

This clonotype has a handful of counts. The J gene is TRBJ1-2, the V gene TRBV6-1, with D unresolved. CDR3 length equals 15 residues. V lost 4 bases to trimming and J lost 6 bases, with 18 bases between them. The germline V gene has CDR1 MNHNS and CDR2 SASEGT. The CDR3 nucleotides are TGTGCCAGCAGTGTCCGACGGACCCAAGTGGATGGCTACACCTTC. It encodes CASSVRRTQVDGYTF.

This clonotype was seen many times. V usage is TRBV9 and J usage is TRBJ1-2; 7 bases align to TRBD1. Germline lookup yields CDR1 SGDLS and CDR2 YYNGEE. This CDR3 region has 16 residues. Trimming took 2 bases from V and 5 from J; bases not matched to a gene: 12. The CDR3: CASSVAPQGQSYGYTF. In DNA, the CDR3 is TGTGCCAGCAGCGTCGCACCCCAGGGACAGTCTTATGGCTACACCTTC.

This clonotype was seen ten or more times. The chain joins TRBV2 to TRBJ1-5; the D is unclear. Germline V lookup: CDR1 SNHLY, CDR2 FYNNEI. The CDR3 is 13 residues long. Trimming removed 7 bases at V and 2 bases at J, with 9 bases between. Written as DNA, the CDR3 is TGTGCCAGCACCTCTCTGGGCAATCAGCCCCAGCATTTT. Amino acids: CASTSLGNQPQHF.

The chain combines TRBV3-1 with TRBJ1-6; D possibly corresponds to TRBD1 (5 bases). Germline V gives CDR1 LGHDT, CDR2 YNNKEL (reference sequence). This CDR3 spans 16 amino acids. Deletions cut 6 bases from V and 7 bases from J, with 19 bases between. This CDR3 reads CASSPSGRSENSPLHF. CDR3 in DNA: TGTGCCAGCAGTCCCTCGGGACGATCGGAAAATTCACCCCTCCACTTT.

This clonotype was picked up many times. The chain employs TRBV5-1 and TRBJ2-3; D may be TRBD2 (6 bases). Looked up from germline, CDR1 is SGHRS and CDR2 is YFSETQ. This CDR3 is 15 amino acids long. Trimming took 4 bases from V and 4 from J, leaving 16 bases between them. DNA for the CDR3: TGCGCCAGCAGCGGAACTAGCAGTCACTCAGATACGCAGTATTTT. Protein: CASSGTSSHSDTQYF.

In its sample, this clonotype was seen a few times. The rearrangement links TRBV20-1 to TRBJ1-1, with a possible D match to TRBD1 (5 bases). This CDR3 is 15 amino acids long. V gave up 2 bases and J gave up 0 bases, with 13 bases separating them. CDR1 DFQATT and CDR2 SNEGSKA come from the germline V gene (reference sequence). The CDR3 sequence: CSARIGGQVNTEAFF. The CDR3 nucleotides read TGCAGTGCTAGAATAGGTGGACAAGTGAACACTGAAGCTTTCTTT.

This clonotype appeared a few times. The chain links TRBV7-2 to TRBJ2-4; the match to TRBD1 covers 8 bases. With 5 bases clipped from V and 7 bases from J, the junction kept 7 bases outside the gene matches. The length of the CDR3 is 14 residues. The germline gives CDR1 SGHTA, CDR2 FQGNSA. CDR3 sequence: CASSMDRDGNIQYF. The CDR3 bases are TGTGCCAGCAGCATGGACAGGGATGGCAACATTCAGTACTTC.

The chain joins TRBV20-1 to TRBJ1-5, with D perhaps matching TRBD1 (5 bases). Germline values: CDR1 DFQATT, CDR2 SNEGSKA (reference sequence). This CDR3 is built from 12 residues. Trimming stripped 6 bases from V and 6 bases from J, with 12 bases between. The CDR3 sequence: CSAARGGQPQHF. The CDR3 DNA sequence: TGCAGTGCCGCTCGGGGGGGTCAGCCCCAGCATTTT.

This clonotype came up many times. V gene TRBV12-3 or TRBV12-4 combines with J gene TRBJ1-1; D perhaps matches TRBD1 (5 bases). V shed 7 bases and J shed 5 bases, with 14 bases lying between them. The CDR3 is made up of 13 amino acids. CDR3 in DNA: TGTGCCAGCAAACGGGGGTGGAGGACTGAAGCTTTCTTT. Amino acids: CASKRGWRTEAFF.

Notes on this clonotype: This clone may be a read error of a much larger clone one base away. This chain uses TRBV5-1 with TRBJ2-4; 7 nucleotides align to TRBD1. This CDR3 comprises 16 residues. Germline CDR1 SGHRS, CDR2 YFSETQ. The V and J ends lost 4 bases and 6 bases, in that order; junction bases with no gene match: 13. The DNA of the CDR3 is TGCGCCAGCAGCGGGACAGCCGGTTCAGCTGGAAACATTCAGTACTTC. Translation: CASSGTAGSAGNIQYF.

This clonotype showed up just a few times. The chain carries TRBV5-1 and TRBJ2-2, with a weak D call TRBD2 (6 bases). Germline CDR1 is SGHRS and CDR2 is YFSETQ. V lost 4 bases and J 4 bases, leaving 17 bases between the germline ends. CDR3 length: 16 amino acids. The CDR3 DNA is TGCGCCAGCAGCGAGGGGACTGTTTTGGGCACCGGGGAGCTGTTTTTT. Protein product: CASSEGTVLGTGELFF.

This clonotype was found a few times. The chain links TRBV19 to TRBJ2-5; weak D call: TRBD2 (6 bases). The germline V and J ends were trimmed by 6 bases and 2 bases, with 7 bases remaining between them. This CDR3 is 12 amino acids long. Germline CDR1 is LNHDA and CDR2 is SQIVND (reference sequence). The CDR3 DNA sequence: TGTGCCAGTAGAGCGGGTCAAGAGACCCAGTACTTC. It is translated as CASRAGQETQYF.

This chain joins TRBV10-3 and TRBJ1-4; D is uncertain. Deletions cut 8 bases from V and 4 bases from J, with 17 bases between. Germline V gives CDR1 ENHRY, CDR2 SYGVKD. The CDR3 totals 15 residues. The CDR3 protein is CAIGRAGNGNEKLFF. Written as DNA, the CDR3 is TGTGCCATCGGGCGGGCCGGGAACGGTAATGAAAAACTGTTTTTT.